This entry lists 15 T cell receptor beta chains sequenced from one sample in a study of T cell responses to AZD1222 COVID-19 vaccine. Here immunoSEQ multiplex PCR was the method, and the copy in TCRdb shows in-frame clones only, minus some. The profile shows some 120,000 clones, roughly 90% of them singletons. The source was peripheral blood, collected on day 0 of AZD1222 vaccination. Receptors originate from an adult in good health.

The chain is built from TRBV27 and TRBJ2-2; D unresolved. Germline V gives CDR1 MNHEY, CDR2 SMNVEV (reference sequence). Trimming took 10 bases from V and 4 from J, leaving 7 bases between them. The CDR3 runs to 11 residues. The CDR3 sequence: CATALTGELFF. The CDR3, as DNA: TGTGCCACCGCGCTCACCGGGGAGCTGTTTTTT.

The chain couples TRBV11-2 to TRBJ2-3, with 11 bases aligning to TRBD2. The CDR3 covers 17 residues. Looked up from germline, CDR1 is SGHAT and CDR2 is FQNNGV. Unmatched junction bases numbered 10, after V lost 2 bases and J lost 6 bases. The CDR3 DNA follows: TGTGCCAGCAGCTTAATAAGACTAGCGGGAATTTCGGATACGCAGTATTTT. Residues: CASSLIRLAGISDTQYF.

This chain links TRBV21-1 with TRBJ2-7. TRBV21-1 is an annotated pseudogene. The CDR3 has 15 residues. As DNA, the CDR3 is TGTGCCAGCAGCAAACGGAGGGACAAGACCTACGAGCAGTACTTC. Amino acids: CASSKRRDKTYEQYF.

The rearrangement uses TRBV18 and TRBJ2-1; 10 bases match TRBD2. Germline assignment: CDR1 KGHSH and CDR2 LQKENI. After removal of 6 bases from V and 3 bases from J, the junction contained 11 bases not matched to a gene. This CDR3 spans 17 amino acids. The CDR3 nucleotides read TGTGCCAGCTCGCAAGTTAATAGCGGGAGGAACTACAATGAGCAGTTCTTC. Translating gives CASSQVNSGRNYNEQFF.

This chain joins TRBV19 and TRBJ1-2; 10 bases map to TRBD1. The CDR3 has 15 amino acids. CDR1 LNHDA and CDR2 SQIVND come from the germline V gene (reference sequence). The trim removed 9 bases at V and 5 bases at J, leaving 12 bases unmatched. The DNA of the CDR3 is TGTGCCAGCGCAACCGGGACAGGGGTTCGGTATGGCTACACCTTC. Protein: CASATGTGVRYGYTF. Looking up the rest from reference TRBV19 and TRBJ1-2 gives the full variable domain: DGGITQSPKYLFRKEGQNVTLSCEQNLNHDAMYWYRQDPGQGLRLIYYSQIVNDFQKGDIAEGYSVSREKKESFPLTVTSAQKNPTAFYLCASATGTGVRYGYTFGSGTRLTVV.

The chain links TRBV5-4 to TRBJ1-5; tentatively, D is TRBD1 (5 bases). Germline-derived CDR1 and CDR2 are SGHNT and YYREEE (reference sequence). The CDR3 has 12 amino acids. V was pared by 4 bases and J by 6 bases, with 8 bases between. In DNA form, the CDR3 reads TGTGCCAGCAGCCCCCAGGGTCAGCCCCAGCATTTT. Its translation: CASSPQGQPQHF.

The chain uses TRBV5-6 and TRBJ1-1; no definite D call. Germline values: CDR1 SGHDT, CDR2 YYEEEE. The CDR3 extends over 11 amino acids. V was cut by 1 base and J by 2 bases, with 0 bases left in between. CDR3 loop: CASSLNTEAFF. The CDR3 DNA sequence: TGTGCCAGCAGCTTGAACACTGAAGCTTTCTTT.

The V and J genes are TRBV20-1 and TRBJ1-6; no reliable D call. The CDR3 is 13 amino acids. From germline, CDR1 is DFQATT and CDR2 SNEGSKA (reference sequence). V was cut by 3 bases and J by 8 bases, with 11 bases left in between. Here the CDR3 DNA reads TGCAGTGCTAGTCACGAGCCCGATTCACCCCTCCACTTT. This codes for CSASHEPDSPLHF.

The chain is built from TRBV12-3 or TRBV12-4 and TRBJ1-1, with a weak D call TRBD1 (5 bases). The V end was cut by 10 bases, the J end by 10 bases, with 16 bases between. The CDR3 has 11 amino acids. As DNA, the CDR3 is TGTGCCACTGGGACGGCCCCCGGAGCTTTCTTT. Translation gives CATGTAPGAFF.

CDR3 region: CASNRGGELFF. DNA for the CDR3: TGCGCCAGCAATCGGGGAGGGGAGCTGTTTTTT. The V and J genes are TRBV5-1 and TRBJ2-2; D may be TRBD2 (5 bases). Trimming pared 6 bases from V and 8 bases from J, leaving 8 bases between. The germline CDR1 and CDR2 sequences are SGHRS and YFSETQ. CDR3 size: 11 residues.

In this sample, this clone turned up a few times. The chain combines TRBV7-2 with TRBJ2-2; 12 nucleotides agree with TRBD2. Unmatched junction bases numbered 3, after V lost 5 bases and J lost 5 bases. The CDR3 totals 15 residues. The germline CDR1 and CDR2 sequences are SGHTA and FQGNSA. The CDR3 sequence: CASSELAGGTGELFF. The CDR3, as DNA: TGTGCCAGCAGCGAACTAGCGGGAGGTACCGGGGAGCTGTTTTTT.

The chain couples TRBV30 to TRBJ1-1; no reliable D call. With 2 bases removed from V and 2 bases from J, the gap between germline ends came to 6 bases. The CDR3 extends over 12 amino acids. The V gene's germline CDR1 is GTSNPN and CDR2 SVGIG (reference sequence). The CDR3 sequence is CAWSTINTEAFF. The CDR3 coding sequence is TGTGCCTGGAGTACCATCAACACTGAAGCTTTCTTT.

CDR3: CSVESARSSYNEQFF. As DNA, the CDR3 is TGCAGCGTTGAGTCAGCGAGGAGCTCCTACAATGAGCAGTTCTTC. The chain links TRBV29-1 to TRBJ2-1, with D unresolved. This CDR3 region has 15 residues. V was clipped by 3 bases and J by 0 bases, with 12 bases between them. The germline CDR1 and CDR2 sequences are SQVTM and ANQGSEA.

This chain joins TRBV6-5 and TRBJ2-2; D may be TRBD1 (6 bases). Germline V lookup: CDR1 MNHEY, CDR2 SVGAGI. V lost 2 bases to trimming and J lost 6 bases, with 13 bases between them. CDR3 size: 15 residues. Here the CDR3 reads CASSYRVEGAGELFF. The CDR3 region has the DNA TGTGCCAGCAGTTACCGCGTAGAGGGGGCCGGGGAGCTGTTTTTT.

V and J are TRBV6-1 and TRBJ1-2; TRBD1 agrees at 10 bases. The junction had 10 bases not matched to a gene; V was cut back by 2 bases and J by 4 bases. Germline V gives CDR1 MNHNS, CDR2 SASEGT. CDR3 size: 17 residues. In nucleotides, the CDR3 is TGTGCCAGCAGTGAAACCCTCCCGACAGGGGGCGGCTATGGCTACACCTTC. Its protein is CASSETLPTGGGYGYTF.